This TCR beta chain comes out of a study of radiation and T cells in renal cell carcinoma (TCRdb year 2020). Broadly, across the study: Samples were obtained from a clinical trial, in which 15 Gy stereotactic body radiation therapy was delivered to primary renal cell carcinomas and nephrectomy was performed 4 weeks later. In total, almost 55 samples, comprising some 25 tumors and around 27 peripheral blood samples, were subjected to TCR beta sequencing. A total of 3.5 million to 4.5 million unique CDR3 nucleotide sequences, encoding fewer than 3,000,000 unique CDR3 amino acid sequences, were found across all 50 or so samples.

Sample time point, as interpreted from the label and publication: blood 2 weeks post-SBRT. Explained via the paper, the treatment or condition label denotes: 15 Gy SBRT to primary tumor, nephrectomy 4 weeks later. To track tumor-enriched clonotypes, serial peripheral blood was sampled from radiation-treated patients at baseline and at 2 weeks and 4 weeks after SBRT. All patients had renal cell carcinoma with clear cell pathology. Genomic DNA for TCR sequencing was prepared using the QIAamp DNA Blood Mini Kit (Qiagen). The analyses included just those samples that passed every quality control check. This clone showed up just a few times. Its antigen is unknown. It has no much larger one-base neighbor in the sample; base qualities were not kept. What the research found in general, with its limitations: In blood, the top tumor clonotypes increased between baseline and 2 weeks post-radiation and then shrank by 4 weeks, which suggests that tumor-resident clones expanded only transiently. Tracking of blood repertoire dynamics stopped at about 4 weeks after treatment, with no follow-up past that point. Because the trial had a single-armed design, the trial could not examine how radiation dose or scheduling affected the TCR repertoire. Because pretreatment tumor biopsies were not available, the baseline intratumoral presence of clonotypes could not be determined.

Following the manufacturer's recommendations, the immunoSEQ kit was used to generate TCR beta libraries from genomic DNA. To prepare libraries, a first multiplex PCR with proprietary primers was run, followed by a second PCR that added unique barcodes, and a bead cleanup was done after each round. A positive control reaction and a negative control reaction, both provided in the kit, were run with every batch of samples. The final libraries were assessed on an Agilent 4200 TapeStation D1000 ScreenTape, pooled by volume, and quantified by qPCR. An Illumina NextSeq500 fitted with a MidOutput 150-cycle cartridge performed the sequencing, running 156 Read1 cycles and 15 Index1 cycles with the kit's custom primers. The pooled library was loaded at about 1 pM, with an approximately 21% PhiX control spiked in. The study's own analysis went as follows. The vendor-processed data were analyzed in R, and a clonotype was defined as all T cells that share the same CDR3 nucleotide sequence. For clone abundance analyses, frequencies were normalized to the 10,000 most abundant clones in each sample. Before analysis, public T cell clones were removed, and these numbered fewer than six per sample on average. Tumor-enriched and baseline blood-enriched clonotypes were defined by at least a 32-fold difference in abundance between compartments. Clonotypes expanded or contracted between blood time points were identified with a beta-binomial differential abundance model. The Baroni-Urbani and Buser coefficient was used to measure tumor-blood repertoire similarity, and groups were compared with two-tailed Wilcoxon tests in R. The table comes from immuneACCESS by way of TCRdb, which keeps in-frame sequences with V and J called. Part of the clones is missing from these tables; in studies checked, under half for an unresolved V gene and the rest for unknown reasons. Clonal size and the V and J genes are those of that table, whereas D and trimming came from the DNA. This sample has about 120,000 clones in its table, and around 81% of those were observed once. In total, the top ten clones hold roughly 5% of the sample.

As encoded in the germline V gene, CDR1 is MGHDK while CDR2 is SYGVNS. V loses 1 base at its end and J loses 6 bases; junction bases beyond the gene matches: 2. The CDR3, from cysteine to phenylalanine, totals 15 residues. Only the CDR3 DNA is retained, 45 bases long and in frame from the first base. The material was blood, obtained from a patient whose treatment included radiotherapy and nephrectomy. This sequence originates from a man aged 45-65 years with renal cell carcinoma. The sequence links TRBV25-1 to TRBJ1-6; the central 8 bases match TRBD1. The CDR3 reads as follows: CASSEFDRGNSPLHF. DNA sequence: TGTGCCAGCAGTGAATTCGACAGGGGTAATTCACCCCTCCACTTT.